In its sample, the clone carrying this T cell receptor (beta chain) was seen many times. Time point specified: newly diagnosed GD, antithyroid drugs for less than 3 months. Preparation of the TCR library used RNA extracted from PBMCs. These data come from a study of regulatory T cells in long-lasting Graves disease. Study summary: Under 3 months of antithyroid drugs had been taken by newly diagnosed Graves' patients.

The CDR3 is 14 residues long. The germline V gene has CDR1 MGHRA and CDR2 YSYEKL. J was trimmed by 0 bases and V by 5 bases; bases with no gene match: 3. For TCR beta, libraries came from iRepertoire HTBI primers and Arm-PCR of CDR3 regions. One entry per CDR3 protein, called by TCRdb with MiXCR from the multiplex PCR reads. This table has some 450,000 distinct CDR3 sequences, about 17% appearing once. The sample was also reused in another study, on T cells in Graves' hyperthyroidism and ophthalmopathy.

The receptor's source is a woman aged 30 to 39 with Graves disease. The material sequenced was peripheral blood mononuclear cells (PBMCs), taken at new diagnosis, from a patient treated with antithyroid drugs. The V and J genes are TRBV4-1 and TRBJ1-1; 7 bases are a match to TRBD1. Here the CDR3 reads CASSRGLVNTEAFF. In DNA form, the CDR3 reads TGCGCCAGCAGCAGGGGGCTGGTGAACACTGAAGCTTTCTTT.